These 19 T cell receptor beta chains share one sample of origin, sequenced in a study of T cell repertoires in cytomegalovirus infection. No cognate antigen is known for these TCRs. TCRdb redid the calling of the reads with MiXCR, one entry per CDR3 protein. The table includes roughly 920,000 distinct CDR3 sequences, 25% to 40% detected once. The specimen comprised cultured CD8+ T cells from PBMCs, sampled from culture after CMV antigen stimulation. The receptors come from a human donor in good health (CMV status not recorded). Some clones in this sample may be carry-over from other donors' samples.

The table lists this clonotype with a count of one. J is TRBJ2-1 and V is TRBV6-4; 7 bases match TRBD1. The trim removed 7 bases at V and 4 bases at J, leaving 7 bases unmatched. Germline CDR1 MRHNA, CDR2 SNTAGT. The length of the CDR3 is 14 residues. The CDR3 protein is CASKEDRRYNEQFF. CDR3 nucleotide sequence: TGTGCCAGCAAGGAGGACAGGAGATACAATGAGCAGTTCTTC.

This clonotype was recorded a few times. The chain combines TRBV6-2 or TRBV6-3 with TRBJ2-3; 13 bases are shared with TRBD2. Germline assignment: CDR1 MNHEY and CDR2 SVGEGT. The CDR3 extends over 18 amino acids. The CDR3, as DNA: TGTTGTGCCAGTTACGGCCCCGGGACTAGCGGGGGCACAGATACGCAGTATTTT. Protein: CCASYGPGTSGGTDTQYF.

This clonotype was observed a few times. V and J are TRBV27 and TRBJ1-1; TRBD1 might be the D (5 bases). Germline V gene lookup returns CDR1 MNHEY and CDR2 SMNVEV (reference sequence). The V end was cut by 5 bases, the J end by 6 bases, with 19 bases between. The length of the CDR3 is 15 residues. The CDR3 loop is CASSLSRGGIPEAFF. In DNA, the CDR3 is TGTGCCAGCAGTCTTTCAAGGGGCGGTATCCCTGAAGCTTTCTTT.

This clonotype was found a few times. The chain recombines TRBV20-1 with TRBJ2-7; D possibly corresponds to TRBD2 (7 bases). The CDR3 sequence is 14 residues long. Germline V gives CDR1 DFQATT, CDR2 SNEGSKA (reference sequence). V was cut by 3 bases and J by 4 bases, with 16 bases left in between. CDR3 residues: CSASGLGGEYEQYV. In DNA form, the CDR3 reads TGCAGTGCTAGTGGACTAGGGGGGGAGTACGAGCAGTACGTC.

The chain recombines TRBV27 with TRBJ2-1; D is possibly TRBD1 (5 bases). The germline V gene has CDR1 MNHEY and CDR2 SMNVEV (reference sequence). CDR3 size: 13 residues. Trimming shortened V by 4 bases and J by 14 bases, and 18 bases separated the two germline ends. The chain's CDR3 is CASSSSILQGEFF. CDR3 in DNA: TGTGCCAGCAGTTCATCCATCCTACAAGGGGAGTTCTTC.

The genes are TRBV12-3 or TRBV12-4 and TRBJ2-2; tentative D call: TRBD2 (6 bases). The V and J ends lost 3 bases and 0 bases respectively, with 29 bases between them. The CDR3 spans 22 residues. The CDR3 is CASSFYTPSGRGVHTNTGELFF. DNA of the CDR3: TGTGCCAGCAGTTTCTACACCCCCTCCGGGAGAGGGGTACATACGAACACCGGGGAGCTGTTTTTT.

V usage is TRBV10-3 and J usage is TRBJ2-5, with 13 bases aligning to TRBD2. The germline V gene encodes CDR1 ENHRY and CDR2 SYGVKD. The CDR3 consists of 16 residues. J was trimmed by 2 bases and V by 2 bases; bases with no gene match: 2. DNA of the CDR3: TGTGCCATCAGTGAGCCGGGACTAGCGGGGCAAGAGACCCAGTACTTC. Its translation: CAISEPGLAGQETQYF.

V usage is TRBV4-1 and J usage is TRBJ2-7; no firm D call. This CDR3 has 13 amino acids. V was cut by 3 bases and J by 7 bases, with 13 bases left in between. CDR1 and CDR2 from the germline V gene are MGHRA and YSYEKL. CDR3 nucleotide sequence: TGCGCCAGCAGCCACCCGGGCAGTGAAGAGCAGTACTTC. It codes for CASSHPGSEEQYF.

The chain links TRBV7-8 to TRBJ1-2; 9 bases are shared with TRBD1. V shed 5 bases and J 6 bases; nucleotides not matched to a gene: 10. CDR1 and CDR2 from the germline V gene are SGHVS and FQNEAQ. The CDR3 runs to 15 residues. CDR3 in DNA: TGTGCCAGCAGCACCAACAGGGGGCGCCGCAATGGCTACACCTTC. Its protein product is CASSTNRGRRNGYTF.

V gene TRBV20-1 combines with J gene TRBJ2-1; TRBD2 matches at 8 bases. The ends lost 3 bases at V and 7 bases at J; junction bases unmatched: 17. This CDR3 has 17 residues. The germline gives CDR1 DFQATT, CDR2 SNEGSKA (reference sequence). The CDR3 nucleotides read TGCAGTGCTAGCTTTGTTACGACTAGCGAATTTGAGAATGAGCAGTTCTTC. Its translation: CSASFVTTSEFENEQFF.

This clonotype has ten or more counts. V is TRBV7-9 and J is TRBJ2-3, with 7 nucleotides matching TRBD2. V shed 6 bases, J shed 4 bases, and the junction held 10 bases outside the gene matches. CDR1 SEHNR and CDR2 FQNEAQ come from the germline V gene (reference sequence). This CDR3 has 15 residues. This CDR3 is CASSSSRDYPDTQYF. The CDR3 nucleotides are TGTGCCAGCAGTTCTTCTCGGGACTATCCAGATACGCAGTATTTT.

This clonotype was seen a few times. The CDR3 region is CSAPPGQGSQPQHF. For the CDR3, the DNA is TGCAGTGCTCCCCCTGGACAGGGGAGTCAGCCCCAGCATTTT. V gene TRBV20-1 combines with J gene TRBJ1-5; TRBD1 matches 9 bases. The CDR3 sequence is 14 residues long. With 5 bases clipped from V and 6 bases from J, the junction kept 8 bases outside the gene matches. Per the germline V gene, CDR1 is DFQATT and CDR2 is SNEGSKA (reference sequence).

This clonotype was detected only a few times. V usage is TRBV12-3 or TRBV12-4 and J usage is TRBJ2-7; 10 bases map to TRBD1. CDR3 length equals 15 residues. The trim removed 6 bases at V and 1 base at J, leaving 6 bases unmatched. Here the CDR3 reads CASSSTGQGSYEQYF. In nucleotides, the CDR3 is TGTGCCAGCAGCAGCACGGGACAGGGGTCCTACGAGCAGTACTTC.

This clonotype was found many times. The chain links TRBV7-9 to TRBJ1-1; a possible D gene is TRBD1 (5 bases). V lost 6 bases to trimming and J lost 1 base, with 6 bases between them. The V gene's germline CDR1 is SEHNR and CDR2 FQNEAQ (reference sequence). CDR3 size: 12 residues. The CDR3 reads CASSDRNTEAFF. The CDR3, as DNA: TGTGCCAGCAGTGACAGGAACACTGAAGCTTTCTTT.

The chain joins TRBV27 to TRBJ2-7, with unresolved D. This CDR3 is built from 11 residues. Germline V gene sequence: CDR1 MNHEY, CDR2 SMNVEV (reference sequence). The V gene lost 5 bases and the J gene lost 2 bases, with 4 bases spanning the gap. The DNA of the CDR3 is TGTGCCAGCAGTCTACCCTACGAGCAGTACTTC. This translates into CASSLPYEQYF.

The J gene is TRBJ2-2, the V gene TRBV12-3 or TRBV12-4, with TRBD2 matching 7 bases. The V gene end was trimmed by 5 bases and the J gene end by 1 base; junction bases not matched to a gene: 16. The CDR3 is 19 amino acids. The CDR3 protein is CASSGLTWEGAWNTGELFF. The CDR3 nucleotides read TGTGCCAGCAGTGGATTGACCTGGGAGGGCGCATGGAACACCGGGGAGCTGTTTTTT.

The J gene is TRBJ2-1, the V gene TRBV27; TRBD1 or TRBD2 may be the D gene (5 bases each). Per germline, CDR1 MNHEY and CDR2 SMNVEV (reference sequence). CDR3 size: 14 residues. The ends were cut back, 5 bases at V and 8 bases at J, with 16 bases in the middle. DNA for the CDR3: TGTGCCAGCAGTCTCTACGGGACCTTCGATGAGCAGTTCTTC. Amino acids: CASSLYGTFDEQFF.

The chain carries TRBV27 and TRBJ2-5; no definite D call. The CDR3 has 14 residues. Germline V CDR1 and CDR2: MNHEY, SMNVEV (reference sequence). V was cut by 5 bases and J by 4 bases, with 14 bases left in between. The CDR3 DNA reads as TGTGCCAGCAGTCCCTCTCCACGTGGAGAGACCCAGTACTTC. This translates into CASSPSPRGETQYF.

The chain uses TRBV20-1 and TRBJ2-2; TRBD2 matches at 7 bases. Unmatched junction bases numbered 7, after V lost 2 bases and J lost 7 bases. CDR1 is DFQATT, CDR2 SNEGSKA, per germline (reference sequence). This CDR3 region has 14 residues. CDR3 DNA sequence: TGCAGTGCTAGACTTCGGGGGGAAGGCGGGGAGCTGTTTTTT. Protein: CSARLRGEGGELFF.